The clone carrying this T cell receptor beta chain was observed a handful of times. No antigen is known for it. Semi-nested PCR with Nested Universal Primer A followed constant-region reverse priming of full-length variable regions. TCRdb analysed the 5' RACE reads with MiXCR anew, one entry per CDR3 protein. The data show about 57,000 distinct CDR3 sequences, with about 28% seen just once and 2% to 2.5% held by the top ten. Findings and limits, study-wide: The larger cohort examined one V-J beta rearrangement, not whole repertoires. In terms of TCR gene usage, tumor memory CD4+ T cells clustered together with blood and lymph node memory CD4+ cells, as well as with lymph node naive CD4+ cells.

The CDR3 has 14 amino acids. Germline CDR1 reads SGDLS; CDR2 reads YYNGEE. V was shortened by 7 bases and J by 0 bases, with 10 bases between the two germline ends. Tregs were sorted as CD4+CD25+CD127-/low cells. This sequence originates from a female donor with breast cancer. The sample taken for sequencing was tumor-infiltrating Tregs sorted from the breast tumor. The chain uses TRBV9 and TRBJ2-2; TRBD2 is a possible D gene (6 bases). CDR3 DNA: TGTGCCAGCCGAGGACTAACGAACACCGGGGAGCTGTTTTTT. Translating gives CASRGLTNTGELFF.